This T cell receptor beta chain is from a study of shared clonotypes between healthy human individuals. Authors' processing steps: Junction-only immunoSEQ sequences carried no quality scores, so filtering differed. Profiling relied on immunoSEQ multiplex PCR, and the TCRdb table lists in-frame clones only, not all of them. V and J calls plus clone size are reproduced from that table; the DNA served to infer D and trimming. This table has more than 400,000 clones, 95% to 97% appearing once. The study, taken as a whole, reports: All-four-donor shared clonotypes had higher generation probabilities than non-shared clonotypes did. A generally larger estimated richness was seen in naive subsets than in memory subsets.

Remarks on this clone: Its antigen is not identified.

This clonotype originated in a woman aged 25 to 39 in good health. The sample taken for sequencing was naive CD4+ T cells sorted from blood. Stated subset: CD45RA+ positively selected.

The CDR3 loop reads CASSLDRGLNQPQHF. The CDR3 DNA sequence: TGTGCCAGCAGTTTGGACAGGGGCCTGAATCAGCCCCAGCATTTT. This rearrangement joins TRBV6-5 to TRBJ1-5, with 9 bases lining up with TRBD1. The V gene's germline CDR1 is MNHEY and CDR2 SVGAGI. This CDR3 has 15 amino acids. V dropped 4 bases and J dropped 4; count of bases not matched to a gene: 5.